This entry is about one TCR beta chain. V lost 6 bases and J lost 0; bases outside the gene matches: 7. The CDR3 is 17 residues long. Germline V gene data show CDR1 as LNHDA and CDR2 as SQIVND (reference sequence). Authors' methods: Amplification of reference gene primers was used by the study to estimate nucleated cell counts. Only in-frame clones appear in the TCRdb table, and some are missing; sequencing was by immunoSEQ multiplex PCR. V, J and clone size derive from that table, while D and trimming were established from the DNA sequence. The data contain approximately 300,000 clones, around 87% of them singletons. The entry originates in a study of blood T cell repertoires in COVID-19. Overall study: The United States, Italy and Spain supplied acute and convalescent COVID-19 samples. In each case, the material was cDNA or gDNA derived from T cells, B-cell-depleted T cells, or PBMCs.

This clonotype was sampled from a man between 45 and 60 years old with active or convalescent COVID-19. The sample comprised peripheral blood. The J gene is TRBJ2-6, the V gene TRBV19; 8 nucleotides match TRBD1. The chain's CDR3 is CASRGNRGYSGANVLTF. DNA of the CDR3: TGTGCCAGTAGGGGCAACAGGGGGTACTCTGGGGCCAACGTCCTGACTTTC.